Presented here are 25 T cell receptor beta chains from one specimen sequenced in a study of cytomegalovirus exposure and HLA in healthy donors. Using immunoSEQ multiplex PCR, the repertoire was profiled, and TCRdb retains in-frame clones only, with some absent. The sample lists tens of thousands of clones, approximately 81% seen once, with roughly 20% in the top ten. Sample: PBMCs. The receptor set was obtained from a man aged 18 to 29 in good health and CMV-seropositive.

The genes are TRBV27 and TRBJ2-1, with 7 bases lining up with TRBD2. The CDR3 is 13 amino acids. From germline, CDR1 is MNHEY and CDR2 SMNVEV (reference sequence). The trim removed 5 bases at V and 5 bases at J, leaving 3 bases unmatched. CDR3 sequence reads: CASSPGTNNEQFF. In nucleotides, the CDR3 is TGTGCCAGCAGTCCCGGGACTAACAATGAGCAGTTCTTC.

V and J are TRBV5-4 and TRBJ2-1; D is perhaps TRBD2 (6 bases). Germline V gene data show CDR1 as SGHNT and CDR2 as YYREEE (reference sequence). There are 14 residues in the CDR3. V lost 0 bases and J 8 bases, leaving 12 bases between the germline ends. The CDR3 reads CASSLAGRHYEQFF. The CDR3 region has the DNA TGTGCCAGCAGCTTGGCAGGGAGGCACTATGAGCAGTTCTTC.

The J gene is TRBJ2-7, the V gene TRBV2; 9 bases are a match to TRBD1. The CDR3 extends over 14 amino acids. Germline V gene sequence: CDR1 SNHLY, CDR2 FYNNEI. J lost 13 bases, V lost 5 bases, and 15 bases had no gene match. DNA of the CDR3: TGTGCCAGCAGTCTATGGGGGACAGGGAAAGGGCCTTACGTC. It codes for CASSLWGTGKGPYV.

The V gene is TRBV9, the J gene TRBJ2-3; D is possibly TRBD1 (6 bases). Germline V gives CDR1 SGDLS, CDR2 YYNGEE. V dropped 4 bases and J dropped 1 base, with 19 bases sitting between them. The CDR3 has 17 amino acids. This CDR3 reads CASSIPHQGKGTDTQYF. The CDR3 bases are TGTGCCAGCAGCATTCCTCATCAGGGGAAAGGCACAGATACGCAGTATTTT.

The chain uses TRBV5-1 and TRBJ2-3; maybe TRBD1 (5 bases). CDR1 is SGHRS, CDR2 YFSETQ, per germline. The CDR3 has 16 residues. V was cut by 4 bases and J by 2 bases, with 17 bases left in between. CDR3 sequence: CASSLQGVGNTDTQYF. The DNA for the CDR3 is TGCGCCAGCAGCCTTCAGGGTGTGGGCAACACAGATACGCAGTATTTT.

This clone was recorded once. The CDR3 bases are TGTGCCAGCAGCTTGTTTGTCTACCCCGCTCGCCCAGATACGCAGTATTTT. Encoded protein: CASSLFVYPARPDTQYF. The chain carries TRBV5-6 and TRBJ2-3; D unresolved. CDR1 and CDR2 from the germline V gene are SGHDT and YYEEEE. This CDR3 is 17 amino acids long. Trimming removed 1 base at V and 4 bases at J, with 19 bases between. The whole variable domain, filled in from reference TRBV5-6 and TRBJ2-3, reads DAGVTQSPTHLIKTRGQQVTLRCSPKSGHDTVSWYQQALGQGPQFIFQYYEEEERQRGNFPDRFSGHQFPNYSSELNVNALLLGDSALYLCASSLFVYPARPDTQYFGPGTRLTVL.

The V gene is TRBV2, the J gene TRBJ1-4; 8 bases align to TRBD1. From germline, CDR1 is SNHLY and CDR2 FYNNEI. The CDR3 has 14 residues. V lost 5 bases to trimming and J lost 7 bases; unmatched junction nucleotides: 6. This CDR3 reads CASSSGQGFEKLFF. CDR3 sequence (DNA): TGTGCCAGCAGTTCTGGACAGGGATTTGAAAAACTGTTTTTT.

This clone was recorded a few times. The V and J genes are TRBV6-1 and TRBJ2-7, with D maybe TRBD2 (5 bases). This CDR3 comprises 12 residues. Trimming left V 8 bases short and J 7 bases short, with 15 bases between. Per the germline V gene, CDR1 is MNHNS and CDR2 is SASEGT. CDR3 sequence: CASGPRSGEQYV. Here the CDR3 DNA reads TGTGCCAGCGGGCCTCGGTCGGGAGAGCAGTACGTC.

Only a few counts were recorded for this clone. J is TRBJ2-7 and V is TRBV19, with 7 bases identical to TRBD1. V lost 6 bases to trimming and J lost 3 bases; unmatched junction nucleotides: 5. CDR3 length: 13 residues. Germline lookup yields CDR1 LNHDA and CDR2 SQIVND (reference sequence). The CDR3: CASSPGTDYEQYF. CDR3 coding DNA: TGTGCCAGTAGCCCCGGGACAGACTACGAGCAGTACTTC.

This clone was counted a single time. The rearrangement joins TRBV19 to TRBJ1-5; D may be TRBD1 (6 bases). The germline gives CDR1 LNHDA, CDR2 SQIVND (reference sequence). V shed 3 bases and J shed 8 bases, with 17 bases lying between them. The CDR3 runs 15 residues. CDR3 amino acids: CASSMGGPTPEPQHF. The CDR3 DNA sequence: TGTGCCAGTAGTATGGGGGGGCCCACCCCTGAGCCCCAGCATTTT.

The chain combines TRBV27 with TRBJ1-2; a possible D gene is TRBD1 (5 bases). Germline CDR1 MNHEY, CDR2 SMNVEV (reference sequence). CDR3 length: 14 amino acids. The V end lost 5 bases, the J end lost 4 bases, and 14 bases lay between the germline ends. CDR3 sequence: CASSPRGESYGYTF. The CDR3 nucleotides read TGTGCCAGCAGTCCGCGGGGGGAGAGCTATGGCTACACCTTC.

J is TRBJ2-5 and V is TRBV5-1; D remains unclear. Per the germline V gene, CDR1 is SGHRS and CDR2 is YFSETQ. Trimming stripped 4 bases from V and 5 bases from J, with 12 bases between. This CDR3 comprises 13 residues. CDR3 region: CASSARIGETQYF. CDR3 nucleotide sequence: TGCGCCAGCAGCGCCCGGATCGGGGAGACCCAGTACTTC.

The chain joins TRBV6-6 to TRBJ2-1, with no clear D. This CDR3 region has 14 residues. V lost 0 bases and J 7 bases, leaving 10 bases between the germline ends. Per germline, CDR1 MNHNY and CDR2 SVGAGI (reference sequence). The CDR3 nucleotides are TGTGCCAGCAGTTACTCGGGCTCCCAGAATGAGCAGTTCTTC. Translating it yields CASSYSGSQNEQFF.

The chain joins TRBV5-1 to TRBJ2-3; TRBD2 matches 9 bases. J gave up 2 bases and V 2 bases, and 3 bases lay outside the gene matches. There are 15 residues in the CDR3. CDR1 is SGHRS and CDR2 is YFSETQ in the germline V gene. CDR3 sequence reads: CASSFASGITDTQYF. CDR3 DNA sequence: TGCGCCAGCAGCTTCGCTAGCGGGATCACAGATACGCAGTATTTT.

The chain carries TRBV9 and TRBJ1-2; possible D gene TRBD1, 6 bases. The CDR3 has 13 residues. Germline V lookup: CDR1 SGDLS, CDR2 YYNGEE. The V and J ends lost 4 bases and 2 bases respectively, with 9 bases between them. The CDR3 DNA is TGTGCCAGCAGCCCGACAGGAAACTATGGCTACACCTTC. This translates into CASSPTGNYGYTF.

The chain combines TRBV6-5 with TRBJ2-3; D unclear. Trimming took off 2 bases at V and 2 bases at J, with 8 bases between the two ends. The germline gives CDR1 MNHEY, CDR2 SVGAGI. CDR3 length equals 14 residues. The chain's CDR3 is CASSYGQVTDTQYF. The CDR3 nucleotides are TGTGCCAGCAGTTACGGGCAGGTCACAGATACGCAGTATTTT.

The chain joins TRBV14 to TRBJ2-5; perhaps TRBD2 as D (5 bases). CDR1 and CDR2 (germline): SGHDN, FVKESK. Trimming pared 4 bases from V and 9 bases from J, leaving 18 bases between. The CDR3 extends over 14 amino acids. The CDR3 loop reads CASSPRTPPNAQYF. CDR3 nucleotide sequence: TGTGCCAGCAGCCCGAGGACTCCCCCCAATGCCCAGTACTTC. The variable domain in full, completed from reference TRBV14 and TRBJ2-5, reads EAGVTQFPSHSVIEKGQTVTLRCDPISGHDNLYWYRRVMGKEIKFLLHFVKESKQDESGMPNNRFLAERTGGTYSTLKVQPAELEDSGVYFCASSPRTPPNAQYFGPGTRLLVL.

The chain employs TRBV18 and TRBJ2-7; no clear D gene. Trimming shortened V by 3 bases and J by 0 bases, and 3 bases separated the two germline ends. The CDR3 is made up of 12 amino acids. In germline, CDR1 is KGHSH, CDR2 LQKENI. CDR3 coding DNA: TGTGCCAGCTCACCTAGCTCCTACGAGCAGTACGTC. Amino acids: CASSPSSYEQYV.

The chain is built from TRBV6-1 and TRBJ1-1, with D possibly matching TRBD1 (6 bases). Trimming shortened V by 11 bases and J by 2 bases, and 18 bases separated the two germline ends. This CDR3 is 14 amino acids long. CDR1 is MNHNS, CDR2 SASEGT, per germline. CDR3 coding DNA: TGTGCCGGTGAACAGGGATGGGGTAACACTGAAGCTTTCTTT. This sequence encodes CAGEQGWGNTEAFF.

The chain carries TRBV19 and TRBJ1-5; TRBD1 agrees at 8 bases. Per germline, CDR1 LNHDA and CDR2 SQIVND (reference sequence). This CDR3 has 13 amino acids. Trimming cost V 9 bases and J 6 bases; bases outside gene matches: 7. Written as DNA, the CDR3 is TGTGCCAGCACCGACAGGGGAGGTCAGCCCCAGCATTTT. As protein: CASTDRGGQPQHF. The complete variable domain, with remaining parts taken from reference TRBV19 and TRBJ1-5, reads DGGITQSPKYLFRKEGQNVTLSCEQNLNHDAMYWYRQDPGQGLRLIYYSQIVNDFQKGDIAEGYSVSREKKESFPLTVTSAQKNPTAFYLCASTDRGGQPQHFGDGTRLSIL.

CDR3 in DNA: TGTGCCAGCAGTCCACAGGGTCTAGAGACCCAGTACTTC. Protein: CASSPQGLETQYF. This chain connects TRBV27 to TRBJ2-5, with D possibly matching TRBD1 (6 bases). The CDR3 runs to 13 residues. V lost 5 bases and J lost 4, with 11 bases in between. In germline, CDR1 is MNHEY, CDR2 SMNVEV (reference sequence).

V and J are TRBV5-1 and TRBJ2-7, with D possibly TRBD1 on 6 matching bases. This CDR3 has 16 amino acids. V gave up 1 base and J gave up 2 bases, with 16 bases separating them. CDR1 is SGHRS and CDR2 is YFSETQ in the germline V gene. The CDR3 reads CASSLKATGFPYEQYF. CDR3 sequence (DNA): TGCGCCAGCAGCTTGAAAGCGACAGGATTTCCCTACGAGCAGTACTTC. Full variable domain (outside the CDR3, taken from reference TRBV5-1 and TRBJ2-7): KAGVTQTPRYLIKTRGQQVTLSCSPISGHRSVSWYQQTPGQGLQFLFEYFSETQRNKGNFPGRFSGRQFSNSRSEMNVSTLELGDSALYLCASSLKATGFPYEQYFGPGTRLTVT.

The chain has TRBV7-3 and TRBJ1-3; weak D call: TRBD1 (5 bases). The germline gives CDR1 SGHTA, CDR2 FQGTGA. CDR3 length equals 17 residues. V lost 5 bases to trimming and J lost 0 bases, with 17 bases between them. The CDR3 is CASSKGRDGGSGNTIYF. CDR3 sequence (DNA): TGTGCCAGCAGCAAAGGGAGGGACGGCGGCTCTGGAAACACCATATATTTT.

This chain connects TRBV27 to TRBJ2-3, with 13 bases aligning to TRBD2. V shed 4 bases and J 4 bases; nucleotides not matched to a gene: 5. The CDR3 extends over 16 amino acids. Germline lookup yields CDR1 MNHEY and CDR2 SMNVEV (reference sequence). CDR3 DNA: TGTGCCAGCAGTTCCCCGGGACTAGCGGGATCAGATACGCAGTATTTT. Amino acid sequence: CASSSPGLAGSDTQYF.

This clone appeared a few times. The gene calls are TRBV7-9 and TRBJ1-1; D is unclear. Trimming removed 5 bases at V and 0 bases at J, with 7 bases between. The length of the CDR3 is 13 residues. Germline V gives CDR1 SEHNR, CDR2 FQNEAQ (reference sequence). The CDR3 coding sequence is TGTGCCAGCAGCGGAGTAATGAACACTGAAGCTTTCTTT. It encodes CASSGVMNTEAFF.